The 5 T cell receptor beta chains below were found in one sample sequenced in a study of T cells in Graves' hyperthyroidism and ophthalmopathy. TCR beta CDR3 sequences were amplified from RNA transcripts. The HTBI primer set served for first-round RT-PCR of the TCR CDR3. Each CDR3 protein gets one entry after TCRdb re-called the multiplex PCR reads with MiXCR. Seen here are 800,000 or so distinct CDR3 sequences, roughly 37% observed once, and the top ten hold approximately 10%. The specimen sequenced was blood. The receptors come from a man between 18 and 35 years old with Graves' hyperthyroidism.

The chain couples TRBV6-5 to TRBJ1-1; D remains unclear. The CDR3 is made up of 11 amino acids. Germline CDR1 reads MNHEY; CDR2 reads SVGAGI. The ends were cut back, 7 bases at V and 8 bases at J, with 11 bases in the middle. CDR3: CASKVGSEAFF. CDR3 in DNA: TGTGCCAGCAAGGTGGGCAGCGAAGCTTTCTTT.

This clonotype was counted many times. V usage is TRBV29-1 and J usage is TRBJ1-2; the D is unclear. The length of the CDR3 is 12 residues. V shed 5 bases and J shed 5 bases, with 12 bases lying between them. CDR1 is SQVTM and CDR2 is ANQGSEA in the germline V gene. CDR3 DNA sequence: TGCAGCGTTTGGTCGCGGCCGTATGGCTACACCTTC. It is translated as CSVWSRPYGYTF.

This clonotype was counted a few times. The CDR3 DNA reads as TGTGCCAGCAGCTTCTTCTTGGGGAGTCGGGTCACTGAAGCTTTCTTT. It yields the protein CASSFFLGSRVTEAFF. V and J are TRBV5-5 and TRBJ1-1; no reliable D call. Germline CDR1 is SGHKS and CDR2 is YYEKEE (reference sequence). CDR3 length: 16 residues. V dropped 2 bases and J dropped 4 bases, with 18 bases sitting between them.

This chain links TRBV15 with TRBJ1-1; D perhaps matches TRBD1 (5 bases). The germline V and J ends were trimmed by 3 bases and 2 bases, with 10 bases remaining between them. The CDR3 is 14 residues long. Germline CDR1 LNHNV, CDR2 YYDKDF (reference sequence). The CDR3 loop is CATSSWGPNTEAFF. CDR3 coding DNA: TGTGCCACCAGCAGTTGGGGACCAAACACTGAAGCTTTCTTT.

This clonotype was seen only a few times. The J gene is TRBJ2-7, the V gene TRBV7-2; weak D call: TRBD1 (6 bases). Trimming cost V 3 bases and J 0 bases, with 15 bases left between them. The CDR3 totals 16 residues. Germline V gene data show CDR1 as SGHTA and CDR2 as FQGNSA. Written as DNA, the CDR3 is TGTGCCAGCAGCTTCACCGGGACATTGAGCTCCTACGAGCAGTACTTC. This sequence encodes CASSFTGTLSSYEQYF.